Following are 13 T cell receptor beta chains from one sample sequenced in a study of T cells in Graves' hyperthyroidism and ophthalmopathy. Amplification yielded TCR beta CDR3 regions, with RNA transcripts as the source. The HTBI primer set served for first-round RT-PCR of the TCR CDR3. Using its own MiXCR run on the multiplex PCR reads, TCRdb lists one record per CDR3 protein. The sample holds a few hundred thousand distinct CDR3 sequences, more than 15% seen once. The sample consisted of blood. These receptors originate from a woman under 40 with Graves' hyperthyroidism.

This sequence joins TRBV27 and TRBJ2-3; possible D gene TRBD2, 6 bases. Trimming took 5 bases from V and 0 from J, leaving 12 bases between them. The CDR3 is 15 amino acids. Germline V gives CDR1 MNHEY, CDR2 SMNVEV (reference sequence). The CDR3 here is CASSGASVSTDTQYF. CDR3 DNA: TGTGCCAGCAGTGGCGCTAGCGTTAGCACAGATACGCAGTATTTT.

This clonotype was detected a few times. With a much larger clone just one base away, this may be a read error. The DNA of the CDR3 is TGTGCCAGCAGTTACTTAAGGGGTGGCGGTCAGCCCCAGCATTTT. The encoded protein is CASSYLRGGGQPQHF. The chain couples TRBV6-5 to TRBJ1-5; D is possibly TRBD1 (5 bases). Germline V gives CDR1 MNHEY, CDR2 SVGAGI. This CDR3 spans 15 amino acids. V lost 1 base and J 6 bases, leaving 13 bases between the germline ends.

This clonotype was seen ten or more times. The rearrangement uses TRBV7-8 and TRBJ2-7; 13 bases fit TRBD2. Trimming removed 5 bases from V and 0 bases from J; junction bases left unmatched: 10. Germline CDR1 and CDR2: SGHVS and FQNEAQ. CDR3 length: 18 amino acids. The CDR3 DNA sequence: TGTGCCAGCAGCGAAGGACTAGCGGGAGTGCTGAACTCCTACGAGCAGTACTTC. It codes for CASSEGLAGVLNSYEQYF.

This clonotype was picked up a small number of times. The V and J genes are TRBV28 and TRBJ2-3; 10 positions agree with TRBD2. The CDR3 contains 14 residues. V trimming: 6 bases; J trimming: 4 bases; junction bases outside the gene matches: 4. Germline-derived CDR1 and CDR2 are MDHEN and SYDVKM. The CDR3 DNA is TGTGCCAGCAGAAAAGCGGGAGGGCCAGATACGCAGTATTTT. This sequence encodes CASRKAGGPDTQYF.

This clonotype was recorded a few times. The chain joins TRBV4-2 to TRBJ1-1; tentatively, D is TRBD1 (5 bases). Germline-derived CDR1 and CDR2 are LGHNA and YNFKEQ. The V end lost 4 bases, the J end lost 5 bases, and 14 bases lay between the germline ends. The CDR3 has 14 residues. DNA of the CDR3: TGTGCCAGCAGCCTTGGGACGGAGGGGACTGAAGCTTTCTTT. Amino acid sequence: CASSLGTEGTEAFF.

This clonotype was seen many times. The rearrangement uses TRBV2 and TRBJ2-7, with TRBD2 as a possible D gene (5 bases). With 4 bases removed from V and 6 bases from J, the gap between germline ends came to 13 bases. Germline V gene data show CDR1 as SNHLY and CDR2 as FYNNEI. The CDR3 consists of 13 residues. The CDR3 spells CASSVGTGVEQYF. In DNA form, the CDR3 reads TGTGCCAGCAGTGTGGGCACCGGGGTCGAGCAGTACTTC.

This clonotype was counted ten times or more. V usage is TRBV20-1 and J usage is TRBJ2-1, with 11 bases lining up with TRBD2. The CDR3 spans 16 residues. CDR1 and CDR2 (germline): DFQATT, SNEGSKA (reference sequence). V lost 1 base, J lost 4 bases, and 6 bases stayed unmatched. CDR3 region: CSARGGLAVSYNEQFF. In nucleotides, the CDR3 is TGCAGTGCTAGAGGGGGACTAGCGGTATCATACAATGAGCAGTTCTTC.

The genes are TRBV7-2 and TRBJ2-1; TRBD1 matches 12 bases. The CDR3 length is 17 residues. The V gene's germline CDR1 is SGHTA and CDR2 FQGNSA. Trimming removed 1 base from V and 7 bases from J; junction bases left unmatched: 8. The CDR3 nucleotides read TGTGCCAGCAGCTTAGTCGCAGGGACAGGGGGCCTGAATGAGCAGTTCTTC. It codes for CASSLVAGTGGLNEQFF. Variable domain in full (rest from reference TRBV7-2 and TRBJ2-1): GAGVSQSPSNKVTEKGKDVELRCDPISGHTALYWYRQSLGQGLEFLIYFQGNSAPDKSGLPSDRFSAERTGGSVSTLTIQRTQQEDSAVYLCASSLVAGTGGLNEQFFGPGTRLTVL.

This clonotype appeared a few times. The J gene is TRBJ1-4, the V gene TRBV25-1; tentatively, D is TRBD1 (6 bases). Germline assignment: CDR1 MGHDK and CDR2 SYGVNS. The CDR3 consists of 15 residues. V was cut by 4 bases and J by 11 bases, with 20 bases left in between. In DNA form, the CDR3 reads TGTGCCAGCAGTGCCTCAGGGGAGGTTAGCGAGAAACTGTTTTTT. This codes for CASSASGEVSEKLFF.

A word on this clonotype: Being one base from a much bigger clone, this may be a read error. The V call is TRBV18, the J call TRBJ2-1; no clear D. Germline loops: CDR1 KGHSH, CDR2 LQKENI. The CDR3 has 14 amino acids. The CDR3 region is CASSPAQESSERFF. CDR3 bases: TGTGCCAGCTCACCGGCCCAGGAGAGCAGTGAGCGGTTCTTC.

This clonotype came up a few times. The chain recombines TRBV4-1 with TRBJ2-1; possible D gene TRBD2, 5 bases. V was shortened by 1 base and J by 8 bases, with 21 bases between the two germline ends. Germline V gene data show CDR1 as MGHRA and CDR2 as YSYEKL. There are 17 residues in the CDR3. In DNA, the CDR3 is TGCGCCAGCAGCCAAGGCAGTCGGGTTAGCGCCTTGGATGAGCAGTTCTTC. It is translated as CASSQGSRVSALDEQFF.

The chain has TRBV20-1 and TRBJ2-5; 13 bases map to TRBD2. The CDR3 length is 15 residues. Germline V gene lookup returns CDR1 DFQATT and CDR2 SNEGSKA (reference sequence). V lost 5 bases, J lost 5 bases, and 8 bases stayed unmatched. CDR3 residues: CSAPGTSGIRETQYF. In DNA form, the CDR3 reads TGCAGTGCTCCCGGGACTAGCGGGATCCGTGAGACCCAGTACTTC.

This chain uses TRBV20-1 with TRBJ2-1; no clear D gene. The V and J ends lost 6 bases and 7 bases respectively, with 19 bases between them. The CDR3 covers 14 residues. Germline V gene lookup returns CDR1 DFQATT and CDR2 SNEGSKA (reference sequence). The CDR3 region has the DNA TGCAGTGCACCCCTTTCCCCCTTGGAAAATGAGCAGTTCTTC. Translated: CSAPLSPLENEQFF.